The clone carrying this T cell receptor (beta chain) was detected ten times or more. This entry is derived from a study of T-cell memory formation after mild COVID-19. Germline V gene sequence: CDR1 MNHEY, CDR2 SVGAGI. The length of the CDR3 is 14 residues. Trimming took off 7 bases at V and 4 bases at J, with 14 bases between the two ends. Libraries for TCRalpha and TCRbeta carried sample barcodes and unique molecular identifiers via 5'RACE. Each CDR3 protein is one row after TCRdb ran MiXCR on the 5' RACE reads. The sample has roughly 130,000 distinct CDR3 sequences; approximately 5.9% are singletons.

Sequenced input: PBMCs or a T cell subset sorted from them (not recorded which). The source of this sequence is an adult woman who had mild COVID-19 (a few samples of this study predate the infection). Cell type and time point are not known. This chain joins TRBV6-5 and TRBJ2-4; D is undetermined. The CDR3 here is CASKKSGLKNIQYF. The CDR3 DNA reads as TGTGCCAGCAAAAAGTCGGGCTTAAAAAACATTCAGTACTTC.